This T cell receptor (beta chain) was documented in a study of T-cell reconstitution after alpha-beta-depleted transplantation in children. Study-level findings and limits: About two months after transplant, alpha-beta T cells reportedly came from several hundred expanded graft clones.

With 3 bases removed from V and 7 bases from J, the gap between germline ends came to 25 bases. Germline V gene data show CDR1 as SQVTM and CDR2 as ANQGSEA. CDR3 length: 17 amino acids. Unique molecular identifiers were used in preparing the TCRbeta library. Each CDR3 protein is one row after TCRdb ran MiXCR on the PCR reads. The repertoire holds 200,000 to 250,000 distinct CDR3 sequences, 11% seen once, with approximately 28% in the top ten. This clonotype was picked up many times. Its antigen is still unknown. This chain links TRBV29-1 with TRBJ2-1; possible D gene TRBD1, 5 bases. The source of this sequence is a child in the first two years of life with acute myeloid leukemia, due to receive a stem cell transplant. The sequences come from PBMCs, collected before TCRalphabeta/CD19-depleted stem cell transplant. CDR3 residues: CSVEGPHPGSSGNEQFF. As DNA, the CDR3 is TGCAGCGTTGAGGGTCCTCACCCAGGGTCGAGTGGGAATGAGCAGTTCTTC.